A single sample is the source of the 14 T cell receptor beta chains below, sequenced in a study of blood T cell repertoires in COVID-19. Method: immunoSEQ multiplex PCR; TCRdb's copy keeps in-frame clones and lacks some. The sample lists tens of thousands of clones; about four fifths were seen once. The specimen was peripheral blood. The receptors stem from a young man with COVID-19, enrolled during active disease.

The chain couples TRBV6-5 to TRBJ2-3; no definite D call. Trimming pared 6 bases from V and 0 bases from J, leaving 7 bases between. This CDR3 has 13 amino acids. Germline V gene data show CDR1 as MNHEY and CDR2 as SVGAGI. The CDR3 DNA is TGTGCCAGCAGGGCGACTAGCACAGATACGCAGTATTTT. Translated: CASRATSTDTQYF.

This chain joins TRBV11-2 and TRBJ2-7, with 8 bases that match TRBD1. V lost 1 base, J lost 5 bases, and 1 base stayed unmatched. This CDR3 comprises 13 residues. Germline V gene sequence: CDR1 SGHAT, CDR2 FQNNGV. The CDR3 nucleotides are TGTGCCAGCAGCTTAGCAGGGGGCCACGAGCAGTACTTC. It yields the protein CASSLAGGHEQYF.

The V call is TRBV7-8, the J call TRBJ2-7; D might be TRBD1 (6 bases). V gave up 5 bases and J gave up 6 bases, with 14 bases separating them. This CDR3 has 13 residues. The germline V gene has CDR1 SGHVS and CDR2 FQNEAQ. The DNA of the CDR3 is TGTGCCAGCAGCCGTGACAGGTTCCCCGAGCAGTACTTC. Protein: CASSRDRFPEQYF. The full variable domain, its missing parts supplied by reference TRBV7-8 and TRBJ2-7, is GAGVSQSPRYKVAKRGQDVALRCDPISGHVSLFWYQQALGQGPEFLTYFQNEAQLDKSGLPSDRFFAERPEGSVSTLKIQRTQQEDSAVYLCASSRDRFPEQYFGPGTRLTVT.

The J gene is TRBJ2-7, the V gene TRBV11-3, with D uncertain. This CDR3 is 13 amino acids long. V lost 3 bases to trimming and J lost 2 bases, with 8 bases between them. Germline CDR1 and CDR2: SGHNT and YENEEA. The CDR3, as DNA: TGTGCCAGCAGCTTTTCCCCTACCTACGAGCAGTACTTC. The encoded protein is CASSFSPTYEQYF.

The chain is built from TRBV7-8 and TRBJ1-5, with 8 bases that match TRBD1. With 3 bases clipped from V and 1 base from J, the junction kept 2 bases outside the gene matches. Germline V lookup: CDR1 SGHVS, CDR2 FQNEAQ. CDR3 length: 15 amino acids. CDR3 DNA: TGTGCCAGCAGCTTGGGACAGGCCAGCAATCAGCCCCAGCATTTT. Translation: CASSLGQASNQPQHF.

The V and J genes are TRBV28 and TRBJ1-2; D is uncertain. The germline gives CDR1 MDHEN, CDR2 SYDVKM. Trimming removed 3 bases from V and 4 bases from J, with 18 bases in between. This CDR3 has 16 amino acids. This CDR3 is CASSLSEAGRGYGYTF. CDR3 bases: TGTGCCAGCAGTTTGTCGGAGGCAGGACGGGGCTATGGCTACACCTTC.

The chain employs TRBV29-1 and TRBJ2-5, with D possibly matching TRBD2 (6 bases). This CDR3 comprises 13 residues. V was trimmed by 3 bases and J by 4 bases, leaving 12 bases between them. Per germline, CDR1 SQVTM and CDR2 ANQGSEA. CDR3 sequence: CSVDSRGRETQYF. CDR3 nucleotides: TGCAGCGTTGACAGCCGGGGGAGAGAGACCCAGTACTTC.

The chain couples TRBV24-1 to TRBJ2-2, with 7 bases aligning to TRBD1. This CDR3 has 17 residues. Germline V CDR1 and CDR2: KGHDR, SFDVKD. Trimming took 2 bases from V and 6 from J; bases not matched to a gene: 11. The CDR3: CATSDSTVGGAAGELFF. DNA of the CDR3: TGTGCCACCAGTGATTCCACTGTAGGGGGCGCGGCCGGGGAGCTGTTTTTT.

The genes are TRBV3-1 (or the pseudogene TRBV3-2) and TRBJ2-2; 8 bases align to TRBD1. V gave up 4 bases and J gave up 2 bases; unmatched junction bases: 6. The CDR3 contains 16 residues. CDR1 LGHDT and CDR2 YNNKEL come from the germline V gene (reference sequence). The CDR3 region has the DNA TGTGCCAGCAGCCCGGGACAGGAGGCAAACACCGGGGAGCTGTTTTTT. Translating gives CASSPGQEANTGELFF.

The J gene is TRBJ1-1, the V gene TRBV27, with a weak D call TRBD1 (6 bases). CDR1 MNHEY and CDR2 SMNVEV come from the germline V gene (reference sequence). Trimming cost V 1 base and J 4 bases, with 13 bases left between them. This CDR3 contains 15 residues. The CDR3: CASSLWAGDGTEAFF. DNA for the CDR3: TGTGCCAGCAGTTTATGGGCAGGGGATGGCACTGAAGCTTTCTTT.

The chain joins TRBV7-2 to TRBJ2-7, with 7 bases identical to TRBD2. The CDR3 has 15 residues. J was trimmed by 6 bases and V by 4 bases; bases with no gene match: 12. Germline CDR1 and CDR2: SGHTA and FQGNSA. CDR3 loop: CASSSLVGGPGEQYF. Written as DNA, the CDR3 is TGTGCCAGCAGCTCCCTTGTGGGAGGGCCGGGCGAGCAGTACTTC.

The gene calls are TRBV11-3 and TRBJ2-3, with 8 bases aligning to TRBD2. CDR3 length equals 17 residues. CDR1 and CDR2 from the germline V gene are SGHNT and YENEEA. V gave up 5 bases and J gave up 0 bases; unmatched junction bases: 10. CDR3 bases: TGTGCCAGCAGCCCCCTGTGGCTAGCGGGCAGCACAGATACGCAGTATTTT. Translating it yields CASSPLWLAGSTDTQYF.

V usage is TRBV5-3 and J usage is TRBJ2-1; 10 bases map to TRBD2. TRBV5-3 is an open reading frame, and its role is uncertain. This CDR3 is built from 16 residues. Trimming cost V 4 bases and J 6 bases; bases outside gene matches: 10. Here the CDR3 DNA reads TGTGCCAGAAGCCGCATAGCGGGAGGTTTTGGCAATGAGCAGTTCTTC. Its translation: CARSRIAGGFGNEQFF.

The gene calls are TRBV3-1 (or the pseudogene TRBV3-2) and TRBJ2-5; 7 bases align to TRBD1. The germline CDR1 and CDR2 sequences are LGHDT and YNNKEL (reference sequence). The CDR3 contains 15 residues. The V and J ends lost 3 bases and 4 bases, in that order; junction bases with no gene match: 8. CDR3 region: CASSQGDRVSETQYF. DNA for the CDR3: TGTGCCAGCAGCCAGGGCGACAGGGTCTCAGAGACCCAGTACTTC.